Each of the 12 T cell receptor beta chains below was sequenced from the same sample in a study of control samples from healthy donors and cancer patients. Data came from immunoSEQ multiplex PCR; TCRdb stores just in-frame clones and leaves some out. The table lists tens of thousands of clones, approximately 90% of them singletons. The sample taken for sequencing was PBMCs. These receptors all stem from a woman aged 40-49 years with head and neck cancer.

This clone was detected only once. The V gene is TRBV5-1, the J gene TRBJ1-4; 7 nucleotides match TRBD1. The CDR3 is 15 amino acids. Per germline, CDR1 SGHRS and CDR2 YFSETQ. The junction had 7 bases not matched to a gene; V was cut back by 4 bases and J by 4 bases. The CDR3 is CASSRQTGINEKLFF. The CDR3, as DNA: TGCGCCAGCAGCCGCCAGACAGGGATTAATGAAAAACTGTTTTTT.

J is TRBJ2-5 and V is TRBV15; no reliable D call. Between the trimmed V and J ends, which lost 5 bases and 5 bases, there was a span of 9 bases. CDR3 length: 12 amino acids. Germline lookup yields CDR1 LNHNV and CDR2 YYDKDF (reference sequence). The CDR3 spells CATSFGWETQYF. CDR3 nucleotides: TGTGCCACCAGCTTCGGTTGGGAGACCCAGTACTTC.

In DNA, the CDR3 is TGTGCCTGGAGTCAAAAAGGGGGATCCTATGGCTATGGCTACACCTTC. This gives the protein CAWSQKGGSYGYGYTF. J is TRBJ1-2 and V is TRBV30; D perhaps matches TRBD1 (6 bases). This CDR3 is built from 16 residues. Germline V gene data show CDR1 as GTSNPN and CDR2 as SVGIG (reference sequence). The V end was cut by 2 bases, the J end by 4 bases, with 20 bases between.

CDR3 sequence: CAWSTGGNQPQHF. CDR3 sequence (DNA): TGTGCCTGGAGTACAGGGGGCAATCAGCCCCAGCATTTT. The chain is built from TRBV30 and TRBJ1-5; 7 nucleotides match TRBD1. The CDR3 extends over 13 amino acids. Germline V gene sequence: CDR1 GTSNPN, CDR2 SVGIG (reference sequence). V lost 2 bases and J lost 2; bases outside the gene matches: 0. Full variable domain (missing parts from reference TRBV30 and TRBJ1-5): SQTIHQWPATLVQPVGSPLSLECTVEGTSNPNLYWYRQAAGRGLQLLFYSVGIGQISSEVPQNLSASRPQDRQFILSSKKLLLSDSGFYLCAWSTGGNQPQHFGDGTRLSIL.

The V call is TRBV19, the J call TRBJ2-3; tentatively, D is TRBD1 or TRBD2 (6 bases each). The ends were cut back, 8 bases at V and 7 bases at J, with 19 bases in the middle. Looked up from germline, CDR1 is LNHDA and CDR2 is SQIVND (reference sequence). The CDR3 runs to 14 residues. The CDR3 bases are TGTGCCAGTGCTATCACGGGGGCGCAAAATACGCAGTATTTT. Amino acids: CASAITGAQNTQYF. Combining the CDR3 with reference TRBV19 and TRBJ2-3 gives the whole variable domain DGGITQSPKYLFRKEGQNVTLSCEQNLNHDAMYWYRQDPGQGLRLIYYSQIVNDFQKGDIAEGYSVSREKKESFPLTVTSAQKNPTAFYLCASAITGAQNTQYFGPGTRLTVL.

The J gene is TRBJ2-7, the V gene TRBV5-4; D is perhaps TRBD2 (6 bases). CDR1 and CDR2 from the germline V gene are SGHNT and YYREEE (reference sequence). Between the trimmed V and J ends, which lost 2 bases and 4 bases, there was a span of 7 bases. CDR3 length equals 12 residues. As DNA, the CDR3 is TGTGCCAGCAGCTTCGGGGGTTACGAGCAGTACTTC. Protein product: CASSFGGYEQYF.

The chain has TRBV27 and TRBJ2-5; no clear D gene. The V gene's germline CDR1 is MNHEY and CDR2 SMNVEV (reference sequence). V was shortened by 0 bases and J by 5 bases, with 4 bases between the two germline ends. The CDR3 has 12 residues. This CDR3 is CASSLSGETQYF. In DNA form, the CDR3 reads TGTGCCAGCAGTTTATCGGGTGAGACCCAGTACTTC.

This sequence joins TRBV28 and TRBJ2-1; D might be TRBD2 (5 bases). The V gene's germline CDR1 is MDHEN and CDR2 SYDVKM. Trimming pared 9 bases from V and 6 bases from J, leaving 12 bases between. This CDR3 comprises 12 residues. The CDR3 DNA reads as TGTGCCAGTCAAACCGGGGTCAATGAGCAGTTCTTC. Translation gives CASQTGVNEQFF.

The chain employs TRBV11-2 and TRBJ1-6; D is undetermined. Trimming removed 0 bases at V and 4 bases at J, with 1 base between. The CDR3 spans 13 residues. CDR1 is SGHAT and CDR2 is FQNNGV in the germline V gene. CDR3 amino acids: CASSLDYNSPLHF. CDR3 in DNA: TGTGCCAGCAGCTTAGATTATAATTCACCCCTCCACTTT.

V and J are TRBV3-1 (or the pseudogene TRBV3-2) and TRBJ2-1; D is ambiguous. Trimming cost V 4 bases and J 0 bases, with 10 bases left between them. The CDR3 is made up of 15 amino acids. CDR1 and CDR2 (germline): LGHDT, YNNKEL (reference sequence). The CDR3 here is CASSLTSSSYNEQFF. Written as DNA, the CDR3 is TGTGCCAGCAGCCTGACTTCCAGCTCCTACAATGAGCAGTTCTTC.

The chain carries TRBV19 and TRBJ1-2, with unresolved D. Germline CDR1 reads LNHDA; CDR2 reads SQIVND (reference sequence). The V end was cut by 3 bases, the J end by 4 bases, with 12 bases between. The CDR3 totals 14 residues. In nucleotides, the CDR3 is TGTGCCAGTAGTATGACTCGACGGGGCTATGGCTACACCTTC. It translates to CASSMTRRGYGYTF.

This rearrangement joins TRBV3-1 (or the pseudogene TRBV3-2) to TRBJ1-1; possibly TRBD1 for D (5 bases). CDR1 and CDR2 (germline): LGHDT, YNNKEL (reference sequence). V gave up 3 bases and J gave up 4 bases, with 15 bases separating them. CDR3 size: 15 residues. The CDR3 is CASSQGTRSTTEAFF. CDR3 coding DNA: TGTGCCAGCAGCCAGGGGACTCGCTCCACCACTGAAGCTTTCTTT.